The 24 T cell receptor beta chains below were found in one sample sequenced in a study of cytomegalovirus exposure and HLA in healthy donors. Primers for the PCR totalled 60 Vbeta and 13 Jbeta. Using immunoSEQ multiplex PCR, the repertoire was profiled, and TCRdb retains in-frame clones only, with some absent. The top ten clones hold 1% of a sample with over 150,000 clones, around three quarters of them seen once. Sequenced: PBMCs. The receptors were sampled from a woman in her fifties or sixties in good health and CMV-seropositive.

This clone was picked up one time. The CDR3 DNA reads TGTGCCAGCAGCGTAGAATCCAGGGCGGAGACCCAGTACTTC. Its translation: CASSVESRAETQYF. The V call is TRBV9, the J call TRBJ2-5, with D possibly TRBD1 on 5 matching bases. Germline V gene lookup returns CDR1 SGDLS and CDR2 YYNGEE. V lost 0 bases, J lost 5 bases, and 11 bases lay in between. This CDR3 comprises 14 residues.

This clone appeared once. The chain couples TRBV6-1 to TRBJ1-1; D gene uncertain. There are 14 residues in the CDR3. Trimming removed 0 bases from V and 1 base from J, with 6 bases in between. Germline V gives CDR1 MNHNS, CDR2 SASEGT. The CDR3 region is CASSEAWQNTEAFF. In nucleotides, the CDR3 is TGTGCCAGCAGTGAAGCCTGGCAGAACACTGAAGCTTTCTTT.

This clone was counted a few times. V usage is TRBV19 and J usage is TRBJ1-2, with a weak D call TRBD1 (5 bases). CDR1 is LNHDA and CDR2 is SQIVND in the germline V gene (reference sequence). The CDR3 is made up of 14 amino acids. The V end was cut by 5 bases, the J end by 1 base, with 11 bases between. The CDR3, as DNA: TGTGCCAGTAGTTACAGGCAGCTTAACTATGGCTACACCTTC. It is translated as CASSYRQLNYGYTF.

The gene calls are TRBV4-3 and TRBJ2-1; TRBD1 is a possible D gene (5 bases). Germline CDR1 and CDR2: LGHNA and YSLEER. This CDR3 spans 15 amino acids. Trimming pared 0 bases from V and 7 bases from J, leaving 13 bases between. The CDR3 spells CASSQDGVRQNEQFF. The CDR3 DNA follows: TGCGCCAGCAGCCAAGATGGGGTCCGACAGAATGAGCAGTTCTTC.

The chain combines TRBV18 with TRBJ2-5; 7 bases agree with TRBD1. V dropped 2 bases and J dropped 5; count of bases not matched to a gene: 5. The CDR3 has 14 residues. Germline V gives CDR1 KGHSH, CDR2 LQKENI. In nucleotides, the CDR3 is TGTGCCAGCTCACCAAAGACAGGGCTGGAGACCCAGTACTTC. Its translation is CASSPKTGLETQYF.

This clone was observed a handful of times. The chain uses TRBV5-1 and TRBJ2-7; D remains ambiguous. The germline gives CDR1 SGHRS, CDR2 YFSETQ. The V end was cut by 0 bases, the J end by 6 bases, with 7 bases between. The length of the CDR3 is 12 residues. The CDR3 here is CASSLGGLEQYF. The CDR3 region has the DNA TGCGCCAGCAGCTTGGGAGGCCTCGAGCAGTACTTC.

V is TRBV5-5 and J is TRBJ1-3; tentatively, D is TRBD1 (5 bases). Germline V gene data show CDR1 as SGHKS and CDR2 as YYEKEE (reference sequence). Trimming left V 0 bases short and J 4 bases short, with 11 bases between. The CDR3 is 15 amino acids. The CDR3 spells CASSLVGAGGNTIYF. For the CDR3, the DNA is TGTGCCAGCAGCTTGGTTGGGGCAGGGGGAAACACCATATATTTT.

The chain combines TRBV5-1 with TRBJ2-3, with a possible D match to TRBD1 (5 bases). Germline V gives CDR1 SGHRS, CDR2 YFSETQ. The CDR3 runs to 16 residues. V lost 0 bases and J lost 2, with 13 bases in between. The chain's CDR3 is CASSLDQGRFTDTQYF. In DNA form, the CDR3 reads TGCGCCAGCAGCTTGGATCAGGGAAGATTCACAGATACGCAGTATTTT.

This chain joins TRBV7-2 and TRBJ2-5, with 9 bases aligning to TRBD1. Germline values: CDR1 SGHTA, CDR2 FQGNSA. With V trimmed by 7 bases and J by 5 bases, 11 bases remained unmatched. The CDR3 totals 15 residues. The CDR3 DNA reads as TGTGCCAGCATCGAGGGGGGGGACAGGGATGAGACCCAGTACTTC. Translation: CASIEGGDRDETQYF.

This chain joins TRBV5-1 and TRBJ2-5; tentative D call: TRBD2 (6 bases). Germline lookup yields CDR1 SGHRS and CDR2 YFSETQ. The CDR3 has 15 residues. The germline V and J ends were trimmed by 8 bases and 0 bases, with 17 bases remaining between them. The CDR3 loop is CASYGTAGYQETQYF. CDR3 DNA sequence: TGCGCCAGTTACGGTACCGCGGGGTACCAAGAGACCCAGTACTTC.

The J gene is TRBJ1-5, the V gene TRBV28; 7 bases are a match to TRBD1. V gave up 6 bases and J gave up 6 bases; unmatched junction bases: 14. The length of the CDR3 is 16 residues. Looked up from germline, CDR1 is MDHEN and CDR2 is SYDVKM. CDR3 amino acids: CASSPSRNRGSQPQHF. DNA of the CDR3: TGTGCCAGCAGCCCTAGCCGTAACAGGGGAAGTCAGCCCCAGCATTTT.

This chain connects TRBV11-1 to TRBJ2-1; 9 bases align to TRBD2. Germline V gives CDR1 SGHAT, CDR2 FQDESV (reference sequence). V dropped 4 bases and J dropped 8; count of bases not matched to a gene: 15. This CDR3 has 17 residues. The CDR3 sequence: CASSSLEVAGVIDEQFF. As DNA, the CDR3 is TGTGCCAGCAGCTCCCTGGAGGTAGCGGGAGTAATCGATGAGCAGTTCTTC.

J is TRBJ2-7 and V is TRBV27; maybe TRBD1 (6 bases). The CDR3 is 15 amino acids. Per the germline V gene, CDR1 is MNHEY and CDR2 is SMNVEV (reference sequence). Trimming cost V 6 bases and J 0 bases, with 15 bases left between them. This CDR3 is CASRPWTDRSYEQYF. DNA of the CDR3: TGTGCCAGCAGGCCGTGGACAGATCGCTCCTACGAGCAGTACTTC.

V gene TRBV13 combines with J gene TRBJ2-5; no reliable D call. V gave up 2 bases and J gave up 4 bases, with 8 bases separating them. The CDR3 is made up of 13 amino acids. Germline V gives CDR1 PRHDT, CDR2 FYEKMQ (reference sequence). The CDR3 spells CASSLKGAETQYF. CDR3 in DNA: TGTGCCAGCAGCTTAAAAGGAGCAGAGACCCAGTACTTC.

This chain links TRBV7-9 with TRBJ2-1; 8 nucleotides agree with TRBD2. The trim removed 4 bases at V and 5 bases at J, leaving 7 bases unmatched. This CDR3 has 15 residues. Germline CDR1 reads SEHNR; CDR2 reads FQNEAQ (reference sequence). CDR3 residues: CASSWRAGGHNEQFF. The CDR3 coding sequence is TGTGCCAGCAGCTGGCGGGCGGGAGGCCACAATGAGCAGTTCTTC.

The chain carries TRBV6-1 and TRBJ2-3, with 10 bases fitting TRBD2. This CDR3 is built from 15 residues. Germline V lookup: CDR1 MNHNS, CDR2 SASEGT. The trim removed 2 bases at V and 2 bases at J, leaving 1 base unmatched. The CDR3 reads CASSELAGDTDTQYF. The CDR3 nucleotides are TGTGCCAGCAGTGAACTAGCGGGGGACACAGATACGCAGTATTTT.

The rearrangement links TRBV11-2 to TRBJ1-2; no clear D. V was pared by 4 bases and J by 6 bases, with 15 bases between. Germline-derived CDR1 and CDR2 are SGHAT and FQNNGV. This CDR3 is 14 amino acids long. CDR3 amino acids: CASSYEARGHGYTF. Written as DNA, the CDR3 is TGTGCCAGCAGCTATGAGGCTCGAGGCCATGGCTACACCTTC. Full variable domain (rest looked up from reference TRBV11-2 and TRBJ1-2): EAGVAQSPRYKIIEKRQSVAFWCNPISGHATLYWYQQILGQGPKLLIQFQNNGVVDDSQLPKDRFSAERLKGVDSTLKIQPAKLEDSAVYLCASSYEARGHGYTFGSGTRLTVV.

The chain joins TRBV28 to TRBJ2-7; 7 bases align to TRBD2. The CDR3 covers 18 residues. Germline values: CDR1 MDHEN, CDR2 SYDVKM. V lost 6 bases and J lost 2; bases outside the gene matches: 19. The chain's CDR3 is CASSPRPPAGWLPYEQYF. DNA of the CDR3: TGTGCCAGCAGCCCCAGGCCACCAGCGGGATGGTTGCCCTACGAGCAGTACTTC.

This clone came up a few times. V is TRBV15 and J is TRBJ1-2; no clear D. Trimming pared 0 bases from V and 1 base from J, leaving 12 bases between. This CDR3 region has 16 residues. In germline, CDR1 is LNHNV, CDR2 YYDKDF (reference sequence). CDR3 coding DNA: TGTGCCACCAGCAGAGAAGTTGGGCATTATAACTATGGCTACACCTTC. Residues: CATSREVGHYNYGYTF.

The chain links TRBV7-2 to TRBJ2-7, with 9 bases aligning to TRBD1. V lost 3 bases and J lost 9; bases outside the gene matches: 6. Germline-derived CDR1 and CDR2 are SGHTA and FQGNSA. The CDR3 sequence is 13 residues long. The CDR3 spells CASSFEDRGRQYF. CDR3 DNA sequence: TGTGCCAGCAGCTTCGAGGACAGGGGAAGGCAGTACTTC.

The CDR3 region has the DNA TGCGCCAGCAGCTTCGGGGGCAATCAGCCCCAGCATTTT. Translating it yields CASSFGGNQPQHF. The chain combines TRBV5-1 with TRBJ1-5; D is unresolved. The CDR3 is 13 residues long. With 2 bases removed from V and 2 bases from J, the gap between germline ends came to 5 bases. CDR1 is SGHRS, CDR2 YFSETQ, per germline.

The rearrangement joins TRBV5-1 to TRBJ2-2, with 14 bases matching TRBD2. Trimming cost V 3 bases and J 6 bases; bases outside gene matches: 4. CDR3 length: 16 amino acids. Germline loops: CDR1 SGHRS, CDR2 YFSETQ. The CDR3 loop reads CASSWGLAGEAGELFF. CDR3 nucleotides: TGCGCCAGCAGCTGGGGACTAGCGGGAGAGGCCGGGGAGCTGTTTTTT.

This rearrangement joins TRBV4-3 to TRBJ2-7, with TRBD1 identical over 7 bases. CDR3 length: 17 residues. V lost 1 base, J lost 3 bases, and 12 bases stayed unmatched. CDR1 is LGHNA and CDR2 is YSLEER in the germline V gene. Written as DNA, the CDR3 is TGCGCCAGCAGCCAAGGTGTCCACAGGGGCGCGAACTACGAGCAGTACTTC. Translated, it gives CASSQGVHRGANYEQYF.

This chain links TRBV6-4 with TRBJ2-2, with a tentative D call TRBD1 (7 bases). The CDR3 runs 15 residues. The V end lost 7 bases, the J end lost 0 bases, and 12 bases lay between the germline ends. CDR1 and CDR2 from the germline V gene are MRHNA and SNTAGT. DNA of the CDR3: TGTGCCAGCACCGCGGGACAGCCGAACACCGGGGAGCTGTTTTTT. It translates to CASTAGQPNTGELFF.